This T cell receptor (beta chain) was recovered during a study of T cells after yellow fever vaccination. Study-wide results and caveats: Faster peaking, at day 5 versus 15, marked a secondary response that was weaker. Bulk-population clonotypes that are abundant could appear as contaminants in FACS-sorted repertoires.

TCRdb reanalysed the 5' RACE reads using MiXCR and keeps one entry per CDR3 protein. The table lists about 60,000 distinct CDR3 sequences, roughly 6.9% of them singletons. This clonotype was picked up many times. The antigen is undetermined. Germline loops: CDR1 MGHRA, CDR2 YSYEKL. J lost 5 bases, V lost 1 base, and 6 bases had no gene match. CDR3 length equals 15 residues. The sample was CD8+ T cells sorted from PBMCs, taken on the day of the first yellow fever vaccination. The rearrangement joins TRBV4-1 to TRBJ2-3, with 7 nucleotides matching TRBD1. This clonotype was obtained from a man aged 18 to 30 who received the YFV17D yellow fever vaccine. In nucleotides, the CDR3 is TGCGCCAGCAGCCAAGTTAGGGGGCAGGGAGATACGCAGTATTTT. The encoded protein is CASSQVRGQGDTQYF.